These T cell receptor beta chains were read from a single sample in a study of early T cells in non-severe SARS-CoV-2 infection. TCRdb ran MiXCR on the 5' RACE reads and lists one entry per CDR3 protein. The sample contains 50,000 to 55,000 distinct CDR3 sequences, less than 9.5% of which appear only once. Sequencing was carried out using whole blood. The receptors originated from an adult who was a healthcare worker with PCR-confirmed SARS-CoV-2 infection or an uninfected control (not recorded which). Each CDR3 is given with its conserved first and last residue. The D gene is left open where the match is weak. Rows may omit the clone size; those that give it use once, few, many or a size class.

J | D | length | size | V | DNA | CDR3
TRBJ2-7 | TRBD2 | 13 | few | TRBV6-1 | TGTGCCAGCATTGGACTAGGTCTCTCCGAGCAGTACTTC | CASIGLGLSEQYF
TRBJ2-7 | - | 15 | many | TRBV9 | TGTGCCAGCAGCGAGGGGTTAGGGGGAAGCTACGAGCAGTACTTC | CASSEGLGGSYEQYF
TRBJ2-1 | - | 14 | many | TRBV11-2 | TGTGCCAGCAGCTCATTACGGGACTACAATGAGCAGTTCTTC | CASSSLRDYNEQFF
TRBJ2-7 | - | 14 | many | TRBV4-3 | TGCGCCAGCAGCCAAGATTTGGAGGTGGGGGAGCAGTACTTC | CASSQDLEVGEQYF
TRBJ1-1 | - | 14 | many | TRBV2 | TGTGCCAGCAGTGCGGACACCGGATTGACTGAAGCTTTCTTT | CASSADTGLTEAFF
TRBJ1-5 | - | 13 | many | TRBV12-3/TRBV12-4 | TGTGCCAGCAGCCAGAACGAAAATCAGCCCCAGCATTTT | CASSQNENQPQHF
TRBJ1-5 | TRBD1 | 14 | - | TRBV6-5 | TGTGCCAGCAGTCCTGACAGGGGGCATCAGCCCCAGCATTTT | CASSPDRGHQPQHF
TRBJ2-1 | - | 12 | - | TRBV5-1 | TGCGCCAGCAGCTTGGCTAGGTCTGAGCAGTTCTTC | CASSLARSEQFF
TRBJ2-3 | - | 12 | - | TRBV10-3 | TGTGCCATCTCCTTCGACACAGATACGCAGTATTTT | CAISFDTDTQYF
TRBJ2-7 | TRBD2 | 12 | - | TRBV29-1 | TGCAGCGTTGAAAGCGGGGGTGGTACTCAGTACTTC | CSVESGGGTQYF
TRBJ1-6 | TRBD1 | 14 | many | TRBV7-9 | TGTGCCAGCAGGTCGGACAGGGGAAATTCACCCCTCCACTTT | CASRSDRGNSPLHF
TRBJ2-7 | - | 13 | few | TRBV9 | TGTGCCAGCAGCGTAGGAGAAGGGTACGAGCAGTACTTC | CASSVGEGYEQYF
TRBJ2-7 | - | 13 | many | TRBV6-1 | TGTGCCAGCAGTCCGAGTCCCGCCTACGAGCAGTACTTC | CASSPSPAYEQYF
TRBJ2-7 | - | 13 | few | TRBV6-1 | TGTGCCAGCAGTGATGAGTGGAGGGGGACAAAGTACTTC | CASSDEWRGTKYF
TRBJ1-5 | TRBD1 | 18 | many | TRBV3-1 | TGTGCCAGCAGCCTAGACCGGGACAGTCCCACGGGCAATCAGCCCCAGCATTTT | CASSLDRDSPTGNQPQHF
TRBJ2-2 | - | 13 | many | TRBV11-2 | TGTGCCAGCAGCTTGGGGGTTACCGGGGAGCTGTTTTTT | CASSLGVTGELFF
TRBJ2-7 | - | 14 | many | TRBV18 | TGTGCCAGCTCTCCGACCGGAGTAACGGGTGAGCAGTACTTC | CASSPTGVTGEQYF
TRBJ1-3 | - | 12 | - | TRBV29-1 | TGCAGCGTTGTGATCTCTGGAAACACCATATATTTT | CSVVISGNTIYF
TRBJ1-2 | TRBD1 | 18 | many | TRBV18 | TGTGCCAGCTCACCTTATCGTTTTACACCGGGACAGTCCGTTTGGGACACCTTC | CASSPYRFTPGQSVWDTF
TRBJ2-1 | TRBD1 | 15 | - | TRBV7-8 | TGTGCCAGCAGCTCTAGTCCCGGGACAGGAATTGAGCAGTTCTTC | CASSSSPGTGIEQFF
TRBJ2-3 | TRBD2 | 17 | - | TRBV28 | TGTGCCAGCAGTTTACCGTTCCCGCTAGCGGGCACAGATACGCAGTATTTT | CASSLPFPLAGTDTQYF
TRBJ2-3 | - | 14 | few | TRBV20-1 | TGCAGTGCCCCCGCCCTAGCGAGTACCGATACGCAGTATTTT | CSAPALASTDTQYF
TRBJ2-1 | TRBD1 | 14 | many | TRBV5-1 | TGCGCCAGCAGTTCTGGACAGGGAATGGATGAGCAGTTCTTC | CASSSGQGMDEQFF
TRBJ2-7 | - | 13 | - | TRBV10-3 | TGTGCCATCAGTGATGACGTGGGGGACTTTATTTTCTTC | CAISDDVGDFIFF
TRBJ2-1 | - | 12 | many | TRBV9 | TGTGCTTCGGGTGGGGTTCCTGCTGAGCAGTTCTTC | CASGGVPAEQFF
TRBJ2-2 | - | 14 | many | TRBV6-1 | TGTGCCAGCAGTGGGGGGCCCAGGCCCGGGGAGCTGTTTTTT | CASSGGPRPGELFF
TRBJ2-2 | - | 14 | many | TRBV27 | TGTGCCAGCAGATGGGGCGGCGAAACCGGGGAGCTGTTTTTT | CASRWGGETGELFF
TRBJ2-3 | - | 13 | - | TRBV14 | TGTGCCAGCAGCCCCCGAGGTTCAGATACGCAGTATTTT | CASSPRGSDTQYF